These T cell receptor beta chains were read from a single sample in a study of T cells in Graves' hyperthyroidism and ophthalmopathy. MiXCR, applied by TCRdb to the multiplex PCR reads, yields one record per CDR3 protein. The repertoire has approximately 600,000 distinct CDR3 sequences, roughly 14% of them found once; the top ten carry roughly 4.3%. The specimen was blood. All receptors come from a woman in her thirties or forties with Graves' ophthalmopathy. Both conserved end residues are part of each CDR3. The D gene is left open where the match is weak. Where a row states a size, it is once, few, many or the class of an expanded clone; other rows omit it.

>TRBV24-1|TRBJ2-7|TRBD2|many
CATSDASGTASYEQYF
TGTGCCACCAGTGATGCTAGCGGAACCGCCTCCTACGAGCAGTACTTC
>TRBV6-4|TRBJ2-5|-|-
CASSTAAGVLETQYF
TGTGCCAGCAGTACCGCGGCAGGTGTTTTGGAGACCCAGTACTTC
>TRBV6-5|TRBJ2-5|-|-
CASTLEGTEETQYF
TGTGCCAGCACGTTAGAAGGGACTGAAGAGACCCAGTACTTC
>TRBV20-1|TRBJ2-7|-|many
CSAALSRASYEQYF
TGCAGTGCTGCCCTTTCTCGGGCCTCCTACGAGCAGTACTTC
>TRBV6-2/TRBV6-3|TRBJ2-7|TRBD2|many
CASNPLAGGSYEQYF
TGTGCCAGCAATCCCTTGGCGGGGGGCTCCTACGAGCAGTACTTC
>TRBV6-5|TRBJ1-1|TRBD1|many
CASSYNRGPGAFF
TGTGCCAGCAGTTACAACAGGGGGCCGGGAGCTTTCTTT
>TRBV29-1|TRBJ2-7|TRBD2|-
CSASLAGATYEQYF
TGCAGCGCCTCACTAGCGGGGGCCACCTACGAGCAGTACTTC
>TRBV30|TRBJ1-2|-|few
CAWMSGVGYGYTF
TGTGCCTGGATGTCGGGAGTTGGGTATGGCTACACCTTC
>TRBV9|TRBJ2-5|TRBD2|-
CASSVGSRGGRRTQYF
TGTGCCAGCAGCGTAGGTTCCCGCGGGGGACGACGGACCCAGTACTTC
>TRBV4-3|TRBJ2-5|-|many
CASSQDSGWETQYF
TGCGCCAGCAGCCAAGATAGCGGCTGGGAGACCCAGTACTTC
>TRBV20-1|TRBJ2-7|-|many
CSARVVRLNSYEQYF
TGCAGTGCTAGAGTGGTCCGACTCAACTCCTACGAGCAGTACTTC
>TRBV3-1|TRBJ1-2|-|few
CASSQRTDGGYTF
TGTGCCAGCAGCCAGAGGACAGATGGAGGCTACACCTTC
>TRBV24-1|TRBJ2-5|TRBD1|many
CATSDLDRGEETQYF
TGTGCCACCAGTGATCTAGACAGGGGAGAAGAGACCCAGTACTTC
>TRBV7-8|TRBJ2-5|TRBD2|many
CASSFRGRVGTQYF
TGTGCCAGCAGCTTCCGGGGGAGGGTAGGGACCCAGTACTTC
>TRBV4-3|TRBJ2-5|TRBD1|-
CASSQDLGTEETQYF
TGCGCCAGCAGCCAAGATCTAGGGACAGAAGAGACCCAGTACTTC
>TRBV6-5|TRBJ2-7|-|many
CASSYSLGIGYEQYF
TGTGCCAGCAGTTACTCTCTGGGGATCGGCTACGAGCAGTACTTC
>TRBV12-3/TRBV12-4|TRBJ1-1|TRBD1|-
CASSGTGGFMNTEAFF
TGTGCCAGCAGTGGGACAGGGGGTTTCATGAACACTGAAGCTTTCTTT
>TRBV27|TRBJ2-5|TRBD1|many
CASSPGQATRGQYF
TGTGCCAGCAGTCCGGGACAGGCGACAAGGGGCCAGTACTTC
>TRBV11-3|TRBJ2-5|-|many
CASSLEATGQETQYF
TGTGCCAGCAGCTTAGAAGCGACAGGCCAAGAGACCCAGTACTTC
>TRBV5-5|TRBJ2-7|-|-
CASRSGTATYEQYF
TGTGCCAGCAGATCCGGGACCGCGACCTACGAGCAGTACTTC
>TRBV15|TRBJ1-1|-|many
CATSTSLNTEAFF
TGTGCCACCAGCACTTCACTGAACACTGAAGCTTTCTTT
>TRBV4-1|TRBJ1-1|TRBD1|many
CASSQTGTGAFF
TGCGCCAGCAGCCAAACCGGGACAGGAGCTTTCTTT
>TRBV6-1|TRBJ1-5|TRBD1|many
CASSEVGGGQPQHF
TGTGCCAGCAGTGAAGTAGGGGGCGGTCAGCCCCAGCATTTT
>TRBV9|TRBJ1-1|TRBD1|many
CASSVGGTVNTEAFF
TGTGCCAGCAGCGTAGGAGGGACAGTCAACACTGAAGCTTTCTTT
>TRBV29-1|TRBJ1-2|TRBD1|-
CSVATGSTHRGYGYTF
TGCAGCGTCGCGACGGGTTCAACGCACAGGGGCTATGGCTACACCTTC
>TRBV24-1|TRBJ2-5|-|few
CATSDPTGVQETQYF
TGTGCCACCAGTGATCCCACGGGGGTACAAGAGACCCAGTACTTC
>TRBV27|TRBJ2-3|TRBD2|-
CASSSLADSTDTQYF
TGTGCCAGCAGTTCGCTAGCGGACAGCACAGATACGCAGTATTTT
>TRBV27|TRBJ2-5|TRBD2|many
CASSLLGLAGGMETQYF
TGTGCCAGCAGTTTACTGGGACTAGCGGGAGGGATGGAGACCCAGTACTTC
>TRBV2|TRBJ1-2|-|many
CASSEARADYGYTF
TGTGCCAGCAGTGAAGCGAGGGCAGATTATGGCTACACCTTC
>TRBV14|TRBJ1-1|-|many
CASSQGWGTENTEAFF
TGTGCCAGCAGCCAGGGGTGGGGAACTGAGAACACTGAAGCTTTCTTT
>TRBV29-1|TRBJ2-5|TRBD1|many
CSVEWQGAWETQYF
TGCAGCGTTGAATGGCAGGGGGCGTGGGAGACCCAGTACTTC